Shown below are 18 T cell receptor beta chains from a single sample sequenced in a study of cytomegalovirus exposure and HLA in healthy donors. The primer mix had 60 Vbeta and 13 Jbeta primers. Data came from immunoSEQ multiplex PCR; TCRdb stores just in-frame clones and leaves some out. The table lists fewer than 300,000 clones, about nine tenths of them singletons. The material sequenced was PBMCs. Receptors were obtained from a man aged 35 to 55 in good health and CMV-seropositive.

V usage is TRBV7-9 and J usage is TRBJ1-5, with 7 bases aligning to TRBD1. Germline CDR1 SEHNR, CDR2 FQNEAQ (reference sequence). Unmatched junction bases numbered 6, after V lost 5 bases and J lost 5 bases. The CDR3 runs 14 residues. The CDR3 here is CASSRQGPHQPQHF. CDR3 in DNA: TGTGCCAGCAGCCGACAGGGACCTCATCAGCCCCAGCATTTT.

This chain joins TRBV29-1 and TRBJ2-1; the D gene is possibly TRBD1 (5 bases). Germline assignment: CDR1 SQVTM and CDR2 ANQGSEA. The CDR3 length is 11 residues. V was shortened by 4 bases and J by 9 bases, with 10 bases between the two germline ends. This CDR3 is CSVGQGIEQFF. Written as DNA, the CDR3 is TGCAGCGTTGGGCAGGGTATTGAGCAGTTCTTC.

This chain joins TRBV7-9 and TRBJ2-7, with D uncertain. Between the trimmed V and J ends, which lost 1 base and 6 bases, there was a span of 13 bases. The CDR3 is 14 residues long. Per the germline V gene, CDR1 is SEHNR and CDR2 is FQNEAQ (reference sequence). In DNA form, the CDR3 reads TGTGCCAGCAGCTTAGTTTCTATTTCGGGCGAGCAGTACTTC. Its protein is CASSLVSISGEQYF.

The table lists this clone with a count of one. The CDR3 region has the DNA TGTGCCAGCAGCTTAGGTTTGGGGCGCGAGCAGTACTTC. It encodes CASSLGLGREQYF. The J gene is TRBJ2-7, the V gene TRBV11-3, with TRBD1 as a possible D gene (5 bases). The CDR3 extends over 13 amino acids. CDR1 and CDR2 (germline): SGHNT, YENEEA. V lost 1 base to trimming and J lost 6 bases, with 10 bases between them.

This chain links TRBV29-1 with TRBJ2-2, with 8 bases matching TRBD1. The CDR3 is made up of 13 amino acids. CDR1 is SQVTM, CDR2 ANQGSEA, per germline. V trimming: 3 bases; J trimming: 6 bases; junction bases outside the gene matches: 3. The CDR3 DNA follows: TGCAGCGTTGACTTGACAGGGGCCGGGGAGCTGTTTTTT. This gives the protein CSVDLTGAGELFF.

This chain connects TRBV21-1 to TRBJ2-3; TRBD2, as called in the table, went unchecked against the DNA. TRBV21-1 is described as a pseudogene. The CDR3 consists of 22 residues. The CDR3 nucleotides are TGTGCCAGCAGCCAGCCCCATTGGACTAGCGGGAGGGCCATGGAGAAGGCAGATACGCAGTATTTT. Protein sequence: CASSQPHWTSGRAMEKADTQYF.

This chain joins TRBV4-1 and TRBJ2-5; 8 bases are shared with TRBD2. The end of the DNA fits TRBJ2-7 better, so the J call may be wrong. CDR1 and CDR2 from the germline V gene are MGHRA and YSYEKL. The CDR3 totals 15 residues. CDR3 amino acids: CASSQVIGRANEQYF. The DNA of the CDR3 is TGCGCCAGCAGCCAAGTGATCGGGAGGGCCAACGAGCAGTACTTC.

This chain joins TRBV28 and TRBJ1-1; TRBD1 is a possible D gene (6 bases). V shed 3 bases and J shed 5 bases, with 16 bases lying between them. This CDR3 contains 15 residues. Per the germline V gene, CDR1 is MDHEN and CDR2 is SYDVKM. The CDR3 region has the DNA TGTGCCAGCAGTTTCTTACGCGGGGGGCGGACTGAAGCTTTCTTT. It yields the protein CASSFLRGGRTEAFF.

The chain couples TRBV28 to TRBJ1-4; TRBD1 agrees at 9 bases. V lost 0 bases, J lost 7 bases, and 6 bases stayed unmatched. The CDR3 is 16 amino acids. CDR1 is MDHEN, CDR2 SYDVKM, per germline. Here the CDR3 DNA reads TGTGCCAGCAGTTTATGGGGGACAGGGCGGGGTGAAAAACTGTTTTTT. It translates to CASSLWGTGRGEKLFF.

The CDR3 DNA follows: TGTGCCATCAGTGGGACAGGGGTGATCTACGAGCAGTACTTC. As protein: CAISGTGVIYEQYF. The chain joins TRBV10-3 to TRBJ2-7; 9 nucleotides line up with TRBD1. Germline CDR1 and CDR2: ENHRY and SYGVKD. The CDR3 is 14 amino acids. The V gene end was trimmed by 4 bases and the J gene end by 3 bases; junction bases not matched to a gene: 4.

The chain joins TRBV7-6 to TRBJ2-2; D gene ambiguous. Between the trimmed V and J ends, which lost 1 base and 3 bases, there was a span of 12 bases. The CDR3 runs to 16 residues. Germline-derived CDR1 and CDR2 are SGHVS and FNYEAQ. The CDR3 protein is CASSLDPGLDTGELFF. The DNA of the CDR3 is TGTGCCAGCAGCTTAGATCCGGGTTTGGACACCGGGGAGCTGTTTTTT. The complete variable domain, with remaining parts taken from reference TRBV7-6 and TRBJ2-2, reads GAGVSQSPRYKVTKRGQDVALRCDPISGHVSLYWYRQALGQGPEFLTYFNYEAQQDKSGLPNDRFSAERPEGSISTLTIQRTEQRDSAMYRCASSLDPGLDTGELFFGEGSRLTVL.

A few counts support this clone. This chain links TRBV5-1 with TRBJ2-3; unclear D gene. This CDR3 has 16 amino acids. Germline CDR1 SGHRS, CDR2 YFSETQ. Trimming left V 5 bases short and J 1 base short, with 17 bases between. The DNA of the CDR3 is TGCGCCAGCAGTCCCCCAGTCCTTCAGGGCACAGATACGCAGTATTTT. Translation: CASSPPVLQGTDTQYF. Supplemented by reference TRBV5-1 and TRBJ2-3, the full variable domain reads KAGVTQTPRYLIKTRGQQVTLSCSPISGHRSVSWYQQTPGQGLQFLFEYFSETQRNKGNFPGRFSGRQFSNSRSEMNVSTLELGDSALYLCASSPPVLQGTDTQYFGPGTRLTVL.

The genes are TRBV19 and TRBJ2-1, with 9 nucleotides matching TRBD2. The CDR3 is made up of 14 amino acids. From germline, CDR1 is LNHDA and CDR2 SQIVND (reference sequence). Losses at the gene ends were 3 bases for V and 7 bases for J; bases not matched to a gene: 4. CDR3 in amino acids: CASSIRTSENEQFF. CDR3 coding DNA: TGTGCCAGTAGTATCAGGACTAGCGAAAATGAGCAGTTCTTC.

This chain joins TRBV7-9 and TRBJ1-3, with D maybe TRBD1 (5 bases). Looked up from germline, CDR1 is SEHNR and CDR2 is FQNEAQ (reference sequence). The CDR3 length is 15 residues. The ends were cut back, 1 base at V and 2 bases at J, with 9 bases in the middle. CDR3 bases: TGTGCCAGCAGCTTAGTCGCGGGGGCTGGAAACACCATATATTTT. This codes for CASSLVAGAGNTIYF.

The chain couples TRBV7-2 to TRBJ1-5; D is unclear. The CDR3 sequence is 14 residues long. Trimming removed 2 bases from V and 6 bases from J, with 11 bases in between. In germline, CDR1 is SGHTA, CDR2 FQGNSA. The CDR3 spells CASSLSLVGQPQHF. Written as DNA, the CDR3 is TGTGCCAGCAGCTTAAGCCTAGTCGGTCAGCCCCAGCATTTT. The full variable domain, its missing parts supplied by reference TRBV7-2 and TRBJ1-5, is GAGVSQSPSNKVTEKGKDVELRCDPISGHTALYWYRQSLGQGLEFLIYFQGNSAPDKSGLPSDRFSAERTGGSVSTLTIQRTQQEDSAVYLCASSLSLVGQPQHFGDGTRLSIL.

The V and J genes are TRBV7-9 and TRBJ2-5, with 8 bases fitting TRBD2. Per germline, CDR1 SEHNR and CDR2 FQNEAQ (reference sequence). Trimming at V came to 6 bases and at J to 2 bases, leaving 2 bases not matched to a gene. CDR3 length: 13 amino acids. This CDR3 is CASRTSAQETQYF. As DNA, the CDR3 is TGTGCCAGCAGGACTAGCGCTCAAGAGACCCAGTACTTC.

The chain is built from TRBV4-1 and TRBJ2-7; 8 bases match TRBD1. CDR1 MGHRA and CDR2 YSYEKL come from the germline V gene. This CDR3 region has 17 residues. V was clipped by 1 base and J by 0 bases; unmatched bases: 8. In DNA form, the CDR3 reads TGCGCCAGCAGCCAAGGGTTGCGGACAGGGAGCTCCTACGAGCAGTACTTC. Translating it yields CASSQGLRTGSSYEQYF.

For this clone: One end of the junction fails to match germline, which may point to a read error. The rearrangement joins TRBV7-7 to TRBJ2-6; a weak D match, TRBD1 (5 bases). Germline values: CDR1 SSHAT, CDR2 FNYEAQ (reference sequence). The CDR3 consists of 18 residues. This CDR3 is CASSLFSAGPSGANVLTF. DNA for the CDR3: TGTGCTAGCAGCTTATTCTCGGCAGGGCCATCTGGGGCCAACGTCCTGACTTTC.